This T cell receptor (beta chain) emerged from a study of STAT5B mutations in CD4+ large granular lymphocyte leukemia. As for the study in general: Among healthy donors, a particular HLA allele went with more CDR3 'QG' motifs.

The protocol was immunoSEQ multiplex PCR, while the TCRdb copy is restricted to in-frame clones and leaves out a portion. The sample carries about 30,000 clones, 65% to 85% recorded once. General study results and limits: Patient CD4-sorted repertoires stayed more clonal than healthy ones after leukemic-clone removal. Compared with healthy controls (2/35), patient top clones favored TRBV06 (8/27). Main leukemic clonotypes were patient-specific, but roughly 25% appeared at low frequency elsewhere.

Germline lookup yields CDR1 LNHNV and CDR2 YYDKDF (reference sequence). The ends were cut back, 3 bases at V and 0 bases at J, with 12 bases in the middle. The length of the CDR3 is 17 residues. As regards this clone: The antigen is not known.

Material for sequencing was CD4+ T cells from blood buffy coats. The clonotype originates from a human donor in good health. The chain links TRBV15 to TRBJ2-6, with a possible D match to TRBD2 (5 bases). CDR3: CATSSTNRGSGANVLTF. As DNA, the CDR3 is TGTGCCACCAGCAGCACCAATCGGGGCTCTGGGGCCAACGTCCTGACTTTC. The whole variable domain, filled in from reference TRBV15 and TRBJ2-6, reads DAMVIQNPRYQVTQFGKPVTLSCSQTLNHNVMYWYQQKSSQAPKLLFHYYDKDFNNEADTPDNFQSRRPNTSFCFLDIRSPGLGDTAMYLCATSSTNRGSGANVLTFGAGSRLTVL.